The 28 T cell receptor beta chains listed next were all sequenced from one sample in a study of blood T cell repertoires in COVID-19. Here immunoSEQ multiplex PCR was the method, and the copy in TCRdb shows in-frame clones only, minus some. This sample has roughly 500,000 clones, with roughly 88% found just once. Sequences were obtained from PBMCs or T cells enriched from blood (not recorded which). Receptor source: a woman between 35 and 50 years old who had recovered from COVID-19.

The genes are TRBV3-1 (or the pseudogene TRBV3-2) and TRBJ2-3, with 9 bases identical to TRBD1. Per germline, CDR1 LGHDT and CDR2 YNNKEL (reference sequence). This CDR3 contains 15 residues. The V segment lost 5 bases and the J segment 3 bases; nucleotides outside the gene matches: 6. In nucleotides, the CDR3 is TGTGCCAGCAGCATTCGACAGGGGGGAACAGATACGCAGTATTTT. Its protein product is CASSIRQGGTDTQYF.

This chain links TRBV30 with TRBJ1-6; 8 bases line up with TRBD1. V dropped 7 bases and J dropped 13; count of bases not matched to a gene: 12. CDR1 is GTSNPN, CDR2 SVGIG, per germline (reference sequence). The CDR3 has 13 amino acids. CDR3 in DNA: TGTGCCTTCCACAACAGGGGGGGTGATCCCCTCCACTTT. It is translated as CAFHNRGGDPLHF.

The chain is built from TRBV7-2 and TRBJ2-1; TRBD2 matches 13 bases. Germline-derived CDR1 and CDR2 are SGHTA and FQGNSA. The CDR3 length is 16 residues. Germline trimming cut 3 bases from V and 8 bases from J; bases unmatched to any gene: 7. This chain's CDR3 is CASSFRTSGRGDEQFF. DNA for the CDR3: TGTGCCAGCAGCTTTAGGACTAGCGGGAGAGGCGATGAGCAGTTCTTC.

The table lists this clone with a count of one. This sequence joins TRBV5-1 and TRBJ2-2; D perhaps matches TRBD1 (6 bases). Germline assignment: CDR1 SGHRS and CDR2 YFSETQ. This CDR3 has 13 amino acids. Trimming pared 2 bases from V and 5 bases from J, leaving 7 bases between. CDR3 bases: TGCGCCAGCAGCTTCACAGGGACCGGGGAGCTGTTTTTT. Its translation is CASSFTGTGELFF. Drawing the rest from reference TRBV5-1 and TRBJ2-2, the complete variable domain is KAGVTQTPRYLIKTRGQQVTLSCSPISGHRSVSWYQQTPGQGLQFLFEYFSETQRNKGNFPGRFSGRQFSNSRSEMNVSTLELGDSALYLCASSFTGTGELFFGEGSRLTVL.

V is TRBV19 and J is TRBJ1-5, with 7 positions matching TRBD1. The CDR3 totals 15 residues. Germline values: CDR1 LNHDA, CDR2 SQIVND (reference sequence). With 5 bases clipped from V and 3 bases from J, the junction kept 7 bases outside the gene matches. The CDR3 is CASSLGTVYNQPQHF. DNA of the CDR3: TGTGCCAGTAGTTTAGGGACAGTGTACAATCAGCCCCAGCATTTT. Complete variable domain (other parts from reference TRBV19 and TRBJ1-5): DGGITQSPKYLFRKEGQNVTLSCEQNLNHDAMYWYRQDPGQGLRLIYYSQIVNDFQKGDIAEGYSVSREKKESFPLTVTSAQKNPTAFYLCASSLGTVYNQPQHFGDGTRLSIL.

In this sample, this clone turned up once. This chain connects TRBV3-1 (or the pseudogene TRBV3-2) to TRBJ2-5; TRBD2 is a possible D gene (6 bases). The CDR3 extends over 15 amino acids. Germline CDR1 reads LGHDT; CDR2 reads YNNKEL (reference sequence). Trimming shortened V by 0 bases and J by 5 bases, and 13 bases separated the two germline ends. CDR3 nucleotide sequence: TGTGCCAGCAGCCAAGATAGGGGACTCCCGGAGACCCAGTACTTC. This gives the protein CASSQDRGLPETQYF.

The chain uses TRBV7-2 and TRBJ2-7; TRBD2 might be the D (6 bases). Germline lookup yields CDR1 SGHTA and CDR2 FQGNSA. The CDR3 is 14 amino acids. Trimming removed 4 bases from V and 2 bases from J, with 12 bases in between. CDR3 DNA sequence: TGTGCCAGCAGCTCCGGGAGTACACCCTACGAGCAGTACTTC. It encodes CASSSGSTPYEQYF.

The chain recombines TRBV5-4 with TRBJ2-7; 8 bases line up with TRBD1. In germline, CDR1 is SGHNT, CDR2 YYREEE (reference sequence). Losses at the gene ends were 4 bases for V and 3 bases for J; bases not matched to a gene: 9. This CDR3 has 15 residues. This CDR3 is CASSPGQGMGYEQYF. CDR3 nucleotides: TGTGCCAGCAGCCCCGGACAGGGCATGGGCTACGAGCAGTACTTC. Filled out from reference TRBV5-4 and TRBJ2-7, the complete variable domain reads ETGVTQSPTHLIKTRGQQVTLRCSSQSGHNTVSWYQQALGQGPQFIFQYYREEENGRGNFPPRFSGLQFPNYSSELNVNALELDDSALYLCASSPGQGMGYEQYFGPGTRLTVT.

The chain recombines TRBV7-8 with TRBJ2-3, with unresolved D. Germline V gene data show CDR1 as SGHVS and CDR2 as FQNEAQ. Trimming left V 1 base short and J 3 bases short, with 11 bases between. The CDR3 is 15 residues long. The CDR3 region has the DNA TGTGCCAGCAGCTTAGGACACGTAGTTACAGATACGCAGTATTTT. Protein product: CASSLGHVVTDTQYF.

CDR3 amino acids: CASSQEPGLASTDTQYF. For the CDR3, the DNA is TGCGCCAGCAGCCAGGAGCCGGGACTAGCGAGCACAGATACGCAGTATTTT. J is TRBJ2-3 and V is TRBV4-1; 10 bases agree with TRBD2. Trimming at V came to 3 bases and at J to 0 bases, leaving 6 bases not matched to a gene. The CDR3 covers 17 residues. Germline V gene data show CDR1 as MGHRA and CDR2 as YSYEKL.

The rearrangement joins TRBV6-5 to TRBJ1-5; D call uncertain. The germline CDR1 and CDR2 sequences are MNHEY and SVGAGI. The CDR3 sequence is 15 residues long. Trimming left V 4 bases short and J 0 bases short, with 10 bases between. The CDR3 is CASSWSRDSNQPQHF. As DNA, the CDR3 is TGTGCCAGCAGTTGGAGCCGAGATAGCAATCAGCCCCAGCATTTT.

The chain employs TRBV7-8 and TRBJ1-1; possible D gene TRBD1, 6 bases. Germline values: CDR1 SGHVS, CDR2 FQNEAQ. The V end lost 5 bases, the J end lost 1 base, and 8 bases lay between the germline ends. CDR3 length equals 13 residues. This CDR3 reads CASSGTRNTEAFF. DNA for the CDR3: TGTGCCAGCAGCGGGACACGGAACACTGAAGCTTTCTTT.

This chain connects TRBV30 to TRBJ1-2, with D unresolved. The V end was cut by 2 bases, the J end by 8 bases, with 15 bases between. The germline gives CDR1 GTSNPN, CDR2 SVGIG (reference sequence). The CDR3 runs 13 residues. The CDR3 loop reads CAWSRELREGYTF. CDR3 DNA: TGTGCCTGGAGTAGAGAATTAAGAGAGGGCTACACCTTC.

The chain carries TRBV29-1 and TRBJ2-1, with a weak D call TRBD2 (6 bases). CDR3 length equals 15 residues. The V and J ends lost 6 bases and 0 bases respectively, with 15 bases between them. The germline V gene has CDR1 SQVTM and CDR2 ANQGSEA. The chain's CDR3 is CSVGGFRVSYNEQFF. The CDR3 DNA is TGCAGCGTCGGAGGGTTCAGGGTCTCCTACAATGAGCAGTTCTTC.

Here the CDR3 reads CASSQAPLAGSYNEQFF. DNA for the CDR3: TGTGCCAGCAGCCAAGCCCCACTAGCGGGTTCCTACAATGAGCAGTTCTTC. The rearrangement uses TRBV4-2 and TRBJ2-1; 9 bases are a match to TRBD2. CDR1 LGHNA and CDR2 YNFKEQ come from the germline V gene. V trimming: 1 base; J trimming: 1 base; junction bases outside the gene matches: 5. The CDR3 covers 17 residues.

This chain links TRBV18 with TRBJ1-1; no reliable D call. Trimming cost V 3 bases and J 3 bases, with 11 bases left between them. Germline values: CDR1 KGHSH, CDR2 LQKENI. This CDR3 has 14 residues. The CDR3 coding sequence is TGTGCCAGCTCACCGGTTAGCGCGGACACTGAAGCTTTCTTT. Amino acid sequence: CASSPVSADTEAFF.

This chain uses TRBV19 with TRBJ1-1; the D is unclear. V lost 5 bases and J lost 5, with 12 bases in between. Germline V CDR1 and CDR2: LNHDA, SQIVND (reference sequence). CDR3 length equals 13 residues. CDR3 loop: CASSLKLGTEAFF. CDR3 DNA sequence: TGTGCCAGTAGTTTAAAGCTCGGGACTGAAGCTTTCTTT.

This clone was picked up one time. The gene calls are TRBV14 and TRBJ1-2; 8 bases fit TRBD1. The J segment lost 7 bases and the V segment lost 1 base, leaving 14 bases of the junction unmatched. In germline, CDR1 is SGHDN, CDR2 FVKESK. The CDR3 is made up of 17 amino acids. CDR3 sequence: CASSQATGGQAVGGYTF. As DNA, the CDR3 is TGTGCCAGCAGCCAAGCCACGGGGGGACAGGCCGTCGGTGGCTACACCTTC.

The chain joins TRBV7-4 to TRBJ1-5, with D possibly being TRBD1 (5 bases). The ends were cut back, 5 bases at V and 2 bases at J, with 19 bases in the middle. The CDR3 loop spans 17 amino acids. Looked up from germline, CDR1 is SGHVT and CDR2 is SQSDAQ. The CDR3 region has the DNA TGTGCCAGCAGCCTGCTTGCACCAGGGTGGCGCAATCAGCCCCAGCATTTT. It is translated as CASSLLAPGWRNQPQHF. The whole variable domain, filled in from reference TRBV7-4 and TRBJ1-5, reads GAGVSQSPRYKVAKRGRDVALRCDSISGHVTLYWYRQTLGQGSEVLTYSQSDAQRDKSGRPSGRFSAERPERSVSTLKIQRTEQGDSAVYLCASSLLAPGWRNQPQHFGDGTRLSIL.

The chain is built from TRBV29-1 and TRBJ2-7; D uncertain. Germline CDR1 and CDR2: SQVTM and ANQGSEA. V lost 6 bases to trimming and J lost 5 bases, with 14 bases between them. This CDR3 has 12 amino acids. The CDR3 reads CSVSEPEDEQYF. Written as DNA, the CDR3 is TGCAGCGTCAGTGAACCCGAGGACGAGCAGTACTTC.

The chain joins TRBV15 to TRBJ1-1; no clear D. CDR3 length: 15 residues. Germline values: CDR1 LNHNV, CDR2 YYDKDF (reference sequence). Trimming left V 4 bases short and J 4 bases short, with 16 bases between. The CDR3 protein is CATSIPLPGGTEAFF. The CDR3 DNA is TGTGCCACCAGCATCCCCTTACCAGGTGGCACTGAAGCTTTCTTT.

This clone occurred once. The chain couples TRBV10-3 to TRBJ2-3; TRBD1 is a possible D gene (5 bases). V shed 3 bases and J shed 0 bases, with 13 bases lying between them. This CDR3 region has 16 residues. Germline values: CDR1 ENHRY, CDR2 SYGVKD. CDR3 bases: TGTGCCATCAGTGATTCCAGGGTTCGAAGCACAGATACGCAGTATTTT. It codes for CAISDSRVRSTDTQYF.

This chain uses TRBV18 with TRBJ2-1, with D perhaps TRBD2 (5 bases). Trimming shortened V by 1 base and J by 7 bases, and 11 bases separated the two germline ends. The CDR3 has 14 amino acids. Germline-derived CDR1 and CDR2 are KGHSH and LQKENI. CDR3 amino acids: CASSPRPPGNEQFF. In DNA form, the CDR3 reads TGTGCCAGCTCACCACGCCCGCCGGGGAATGAGCAGTTCTTC.

The chain carries TRBV7-9 and TRBJ2-6; 9 nucleotides line up with TRBD1. Germline CDR1 reads SEHNR; CDR2 reads FQNEAQ (reference sequence). V trimming: 5 bases; J trimming: 0 bases; junction bases outside the gene matches: 11. CDR3 length: 19 residues. The CDR3 DNA reads TGTGCCAGCAGCGTGACCCCGGGACAGGGCTACTCTGGGGCCAACGTCCTGACTTTC. It is translated as CASSVTPGQGYSGANVLTF.

In this sample, this clone turned up once. CDR3 sequence (DNA): TGTGCCACGGGACACCCGAGCCACACAGATACGCAGTATTTT. It specifies CATGHPSHTDTQYF. The V call is TRBV19, the J call TRBJ2-3, with a tentative D call TRBD1 (6 bases). The V and J ends lost 10 bases and 2 bases respectively, with 16 bases between them. The germline V gene has CDR1 LNHDA and CDR2 SQIVND (reference sequence). The CDR3 sequence is 14 residues long.

The chain has TRBV25-1 and TRBJ1-2; D gene unclear. The CDR3 runs to 15 residues. The V gene's germline CDR1 is MGHDK and CDR2 SYGVNS. The germline V and J ends were trimmed by 4 bases and 2 bases, with 14 bases remaining between them. CDR3 amino acids: CASSASYGSNYGYTF. The CDR3 coding sequence is TGTGCCAGCAGTGCAAGCTACGGGAGCAACTATGGCTACACCTTC.

The chain recombines TRBV7-2 with TRBJ1-2; the match to TRBD1 covers 10 bases. This CDR3 contains 16 residues. Germline V lookup: CDR1 SGHTA, CDR2 FQGNSA. The J segment lost 2 bases and the V segment lost 5 bases, leaving 8 bases of the junction unmatched. The CDR3 sequence is CASSKPGQGKNYGYTF. CDR3 in DNA: TGTGCCAGCAGCAAACCGGGACAGGGGAAGAACTATGGCTACACCTTC.

The V gene is TRBV29-1, the J gene TRBJ2-5, with D possibly TRBD2 on 6 matching bases. Trimming removed 6 bases from V and 5 bases from J, with 16 bases in between. This CDR3 comprises 13 residues. Germline lookup yields CDR1 SQVTM and CDR2 ANQGSEA. CDR3 nucleotides: TGCAGCGTCCCCCTCGCGGGGTCGGAGACCCAGTACTTC. As protein: CSVPLAGSETQYF.